This T cell receptor (beta chain) is from a study of blood T cells in healthy people across ages. The V end lost 7 bases, the J end lost 4 bases, and 11 bases lay between the germline ends. The length of the CDR3 is 12 residues. In germline, CDR1 is SQVTM, CDR2 ANQGSEA. This clonotype came up a few times. It was with a sample-barcoded 5' primer and a J-beta primer mix that a second PCR of about 7 to 12 cycles was run. TCRdb reprocessed the 5' RACE reads via MiXCR and lists one record per CDR3 protein. The sample lists some 1.5 million distinct CDR3 sequences, approximately 30% occurring once. Specimen: blood. This clonotype originated in a woman under 40 in good health. The gene calls are TRBV29-1 and TRBJ2-1; D remains unclear. The DNA for the CDR3 is TGCAGCGCTGTAAGAAGTTACAATGAGCAGTTCTTC. This gives the protein CSAVRSYNEQFF.